The next 4 T cell receptor beta chains were all read from a single sample in a study of post-analysis software for immune sequencing data. Overall study results and limits: Controls had lower frequencies than patients of four or five TRBV segments, which included TRBV5-6, TRBV5-1 and TRBV20-1.

The TCR beta cDNA libraries contained unique molecular identifiers. From the PCR reads, TCRdb called clonotypes with MiXCR, one entry per CDR3 protein. The sample contains about 200,000 distinct CDR3 sequences, roughly 28% of which appear only once. Their target antigens are unknown. Sequenced material: blood. Receptor source: a girl aged 2-17 years with multiple sclerosis.

The V and J genes are TRBV5-1 and TRBJ1-1; the D gene is possibly TRBD1 (6 bases). Germline CDR1 is SGHRS and CDR2 is YFSETQ. The CDR3 is 14 amino acids. Trimming pared 4 bases from V and 8 bases from J, leaving 18 bases between. The CDR3 region is CASSKPRQGTEAFF. The CDR3 nucleotides read TGCGCCAGCAGCAAACCTCGGCAGGGGACCGAAGCTTTCTTT.

A remark on this clonotype: With a much larger clone just one base away, this may be a read error. The chain links TRBV2 to TRBJ2-5; D perhaps matches TRBD1 (5 bases). The CDR3 has 11 amino acids. Germline loops: CDR1 SNHLY, CDR2 FYNNEI. This chain's CDR3 is CAGSDSSEQYF. In nucleotides, the CDR3 is TGTGCCGGCAGTGACAGCTCGGAGCAGTACTTC. The variable domain in full, completed from reference TRBV2 and TRBJ2-5, reads EPEVTQTPSHQVTQMGQEVILRCVPISNHLYFYWYRQILGQKVEFLVSFYNNEISEKSEIFDDQFSVERPDGSNFTLKIRSTKLEDSAMYFCAGSDSSEQYFGPGTRLLVL.

For this clonotype: The junction does not match germline at one end; this may be a read error. The chain recombines TRBV29-1 with TRBJ2-1; unclear D gene. Germline loops: CDR1 SQVTM, CDR2 ANQGSEA. This CDR3 is 11 amino acids long. This chain's CDR3 is CSVEDLFMLFF. As DNA, the CDR3 is TGCAGCGTTGAAGATCTGTTTATGTTGTTTTTC.

This clonotype was found many times. This chain joins TRBV4-1 and TRBJ2-7; D not certain. The CDR3 contains 16 residues. The V end lost 1 base, the J end lost 0 bases, and 13 bases lay between the germline ends. Per germline, CDR1 MGHRA and CDR2 YSYEKL. This CDR3 reads CASSQGLGSSSYEQYF. The CDR3 DNA sequence: TGCGCCAGCAGCCAAGGGCTGGGGTCGAGCTCCTACGAGCAGTACTTC.